The TCR beta chain described here comes from a study of control samples from healthy donors and cancer patients. The data were produced by immunoSEQ multiplex PCR, yet TCRdb's version contains in-frame clones alone and is incomplete. The sample consists of about 57,000 clones, about 93% of them appearing once. The germline V and J ends were trimmed by 3 bases and 2 bases, with 13 bases remaining between them. Germline V CDR1 and CDR2: MNHEY, SMNVEV (reference sequence). The CDR3 covers 16 residues. The sequence was obtained from a man aged 25-40 years in good health. The sequencing sample was made of blood. The gene calls are TRBV27 and TRBJ2-2; D is possibly TRBD1 (5 bases). The CDR3 DNA reads TGTGCCAGCAGTTTCCACGGTGGACACAACACCGGGGAGCTGTTTTTT. Translation gives CASSFHGGHNTGELFF.